What follows is one T cell receptor (beta chain) and its context. This specimen comes from a study of TIL therapy for anti-PD-1-resistant metastatic lung cancer. Study-level information: Most patients had lung adenocarcinoma; a handful of tumors were EGFR-mutant, two ALK-rearranged; half smoked currently or formerly. Tumors carried a median about 1.5 non-synonymous mutations per megabase.

CDR3 length: 17 residues. CDR1 and CDR2 (germline): MDHEN, SYDVKM. Trimming shortened V by 2 bases and J by 5 bases, and 19 bases separated the two germline ends. The immunoSEQ assay was v3. Each library reached about 2 million read pairs, or about 5-6.5 million at deep level. Sequenced by immunoSEQ multiplex PCR; TCRdb stores in-frame clones only, minus some. The repertoire includes under 70,000 clones, 70% to 75% of them detected once, and more than 1.5% sits in the top ten. As to time point: pre-treatment sample, taken before nivolumab and TIL therapy. Patients were adults with stage 4 NSCLC. V gene TRBV28 combines with J gene TRBJ1-5, with a weak D call TRBD1 (6 bases). Sample: blood, taken at baseline. The TCR comes from a person aged 25 to 79 with non-small cell lung cancer. In DNA form, the CDR3 reads TGTGCCAGCAGTTTAAACAGGGCAGCGACTCCTGATCAGCCCCAGCATTTT. Its protein is CASSLNRAATPDQPQHF.